The present T cell receptor (beta chain) was sequenced within a study of radiotherapy plus CTLA-4 blockade in lung cancer. Overall study: Patients showed objective responses in 15% to 20% of cases and disease control in 30% to 40%. General study findings and limits: Once radiotherapy plus ipilimumab had been given, TCR clones derived from tumor expanded in blood.

Measured with immunoSEQ multiplex PCR; TCRdb has only the in-frame clones, and not every one. The table includes about 36,000 clones, 72% detected once. On this clone itself: As yet, its antigen is unknown.

Germline loops: CDR1 SGHTA, CDR2 FQGNSA. After removal of 3 bases from V and 4 bases from J, the junction contained 9 bases not matched to a gene. The CDR3 loop spans 17 amino acids. The V call is TRBV7-2, the J call TRBJ2-2; TRBD1 matches 9 bases. The receptor was isolated from a human donor with non-small cell lung cancer who had stable disease on radiotherapy plus ipilimumab. Sequencing was performed on peripheral blood, taken from a patient treated with radiotherapy plus ipilimumab. In DNA, the CDR3 is TGTGCCAGCAGCTTGACCGGGACAGGGCCGGGCACCGGGGAGCTGTTTTTT. Translating it yields CASSLTGTGPGTGELFF.